This passage covers 8 T cell receptor beta chains from one sample sequenced in a study of beta chain features in type 1 diabetes. Antigens of these TCRs are unknown. Broader study findings: Type 1 diabetes patients showed a moderate but significant shortening of TCRB CDR3s in all four CD4+ subsets.

cDNA synthesis used the whole RNA isolate, giving expressed TCRB sequences. Method: immunoSEQ multiplex PCR; TCRdb's copy keeps in-frame clones and lacks some. The sample shows more than 550,000 clones, about 14% of them seen only once. Sequenced material: naive CD4+ T cells from blood. The receptors were gathered from a man between 18 and 29 years old with type 1 diabetes.

V usage is TRBV9 and J usage is TRBJ1-4; a weak D match, TRBD1 (6 bases). V was trimmed by 2 bases and J by 15 bases, leaving 14 bases between them. The CDR3 is 12 amino acids. CDR1 is SGDLS, CDR2 YYNGEE, per germline. The CDR3 nucleotides read TGTGCCAGCAGCGTCGACAGGAATATTTTGTTTTTT. Its translation: CASSVDRNILFF. The full variable domain, in which reference TRBV9 and TRBJ1-4 provide the parts outside the CDR3, is DSGVTQTPKHLITATGQRVTLRCSPRSGDLSVYWYQQSLDQGLQFLIQYYNGEERAKGNILERFSAQQFPDLHSELNLSSLELGDSALYFCASSVDRNILFFGSGTQLSVL.

This clone was seen a handful of times. DNA for the CDR3: TGTGCCAGCAGTGAAGGCACCTCGAACACTGAAGCTTTCTTT. This translates into CASSEGTSNTEAFF. The J gene is TRBJ1-1, the V gene TRBV25-1; D is undetermined. With 2 bases removed from V and 1 base from J, the gap between germline ends came to 8 bases. The CDR3 length is 14 residues. Germline V CDR1 and CDR2: MGHDK, SYGVNS.

For this clone: Other DNA sequences in the same sample also yield this CDR3. J is TRBJ1-4 and V is TRBV30; 9 bases map to TRBD1. V lost 2 bases and J lost 5; bases outside the gene matches: 3. The CDR3 is 14 residues long. Germline V CDR1 and CDR2: GTSNPN, SVGIG (reference sequence). This CDR3 is CAWSPGTGNEKLFF. DNA for the CDR3: TGTGCCTGGAGTCCTGGGACAGGGAATGAAAAACTGTTTTTT.

The table lists this clone with a few counts. This chain links TRBV2 with TRBJ2-1; D gene uncertain. V lost 0 bases and J lost 10, with 7 bases in between. Germline lookup yields CDR1 SNHLY and CDR2 FYNNEI. This CDR3 contains 12 residues. CDR3 amino acids: CASSEAGGEQFF. CDR3 nucleotide sequence: TGTGCCAGCAGTGAAGCGGGTGGCGAGCAGTTCTTC. Variable domain in full (rest from reference TRBV2 and TRBJ2-1): EPEVTQTPSHQVTQMGQEVILRCVPISNHLYFYWYRQILGQKVEFLVSFYNNEISEKSEIFDDQFSVERPDGSNFTLKIRSTKLEDSAMYFCASSEAGGEQFFGPGTRLTVL.

This chain joins TRBV9 and TRBJ2-7, with no clear D. Germline-derived CDR1 and CDR2 are SGDLS and YYNGEE. Trimming took off 0 bases at V and 4 bases at J, with 14 bases between the two ends. The CDR3 is 15 amino acids. The CDR3: CASSVGTTLEYEQYF. DNA of the CDR3: TGTGCCAGCAGCGTAGGAACAACTCTAGAATACGAGCAGTACTTC. The entire variable domain, with the rest obtained from reference TRBV9 and TRBJ2-7, is as follows: DSGVTQTPKHLITATGQRVTLRCSPRSGDLSVYWYQQSLDQGLQFLIQYYNGEERAKGNILERFSAQQFPDLHSELNLSSLELGDSALYFCASSVGTTLEYEQYFGPGTRLTVT.

This clone was picked up a small number of times. J is TRBJ1-2 and V is TRBV28; 8 bases line up with TRBD1. V trimming: 1 base; J trimming: 6 bases; junction bases outside the gene matches: 16. The CDR3 is 18 amino acids. CDR1 and CDR2 (germline): MDHEN, SYDVKM. CDR3 DNA sequence: TGTGCCAGCAGTTTATTCCGGACAGGGAGGATTTCTTGGAATGGCTACACCTTC. It is translated as CASSLFRTGRISWNGYTF.

The chain joins TRBV20-1 to TRBJ1-4; D uncertain. CDR1 and CDR2 (germline): DFQATT, SNEGSKA (reference sequence). The ends were cut back, 6 bases at V and 5 bases at J, with 4 bases in the middle. The CDR3 runs 10 residues. Here the CDR3 DNA reads TGCAGTGCCACAAATGAAAAACTGTTTTTT. Its protein product is CSATNEKLFF.

The chain combines TRBV4-3 with TRBJ2-2; possible D gene TRBD1, 5 bases. V was clipped by 2 bases and J by 4 bases, with 8 bases between them. Germline CDR1 and CDR2: LGHNA and YSLEER. This CDR3 contains 14 residues. CDR3 protein: CASSQQTATGELFF. The CDR3 region has the DNA TGCGCCAGCAGCCAACAGACAGCCACCGGGGAGCTGTTTTTT.